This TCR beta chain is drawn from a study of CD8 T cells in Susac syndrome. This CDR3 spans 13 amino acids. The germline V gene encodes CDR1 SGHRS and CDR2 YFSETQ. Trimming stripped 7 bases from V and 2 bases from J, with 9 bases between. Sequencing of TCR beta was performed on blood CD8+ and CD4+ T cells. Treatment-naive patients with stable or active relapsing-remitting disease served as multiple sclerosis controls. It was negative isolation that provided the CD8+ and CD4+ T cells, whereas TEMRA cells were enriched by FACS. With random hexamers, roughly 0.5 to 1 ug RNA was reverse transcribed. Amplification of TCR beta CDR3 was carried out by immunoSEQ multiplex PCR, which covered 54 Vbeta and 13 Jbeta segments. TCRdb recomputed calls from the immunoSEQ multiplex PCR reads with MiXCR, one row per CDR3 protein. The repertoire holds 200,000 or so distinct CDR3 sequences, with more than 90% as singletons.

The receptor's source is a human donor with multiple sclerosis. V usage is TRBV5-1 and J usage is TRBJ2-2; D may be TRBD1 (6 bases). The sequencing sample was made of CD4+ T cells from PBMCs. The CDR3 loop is CASRDTNTGELFF. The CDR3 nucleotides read TGCGCCAGCCGGGACACAAACACCGGGGAGCTGTTTTTT.